This is a list of T cell receptor beta chains from one sample in a study of blood T cell repertoires in COVID-19. Some clones are missing from TCRdb's copy, which holds only in-frame ones; the method was immunoSEQ multiplex PCR. Of about 150,000 clones in the sample, about 80% are singletons; the top ten hold approximately 11%. The sequencing input was peripheral blood. The receptors were sampled from a man between 65 and 85 years old with active or convalescent COVID-19. The CDR3 runs from the conserved cysteine through the conserved F or W. Each record gives: D gene, V gene, J gene, clone size, CDR3 DNA, CDR3 protein. The D gene is left open where the match is weak. Expanded clones are given a class, and other clones once, few, many or no size at all.

TRBD2	TRBV27	TRBJ2-1	NA	TGTGCCAGCAAGCCCCGACTAGCGGGGCCCAATGAGCAGTTCTTC	CASKPRLAGPNEQFF
TRBD2	TRBV11-2	TRBJ2-4	NA	TGTGCCAGCACCAACTTGCCGGGGGGAAACATTCAGTACTTC	CASTNLPGGNIQYF
TRBD1	TRBV2	TRBJ1-5	NA	TGTGCCAGCAGTGGTATGACAGGGAATCAGCCCCAGCATTTT	CASSGMTGNQPQHF
NA	TRBV5-1	TRBJ1-6	NA	TGCGCCAGCAGCTTGGGCGGCAATTCACCCCTCCACTTT	CASSLGGNSPLHF
TRBD1	TRBV5-1	TRBJ1-2	NA	TGCGCCAGCAGCTTGACCCCAGGGGGCAACTATGGCTACACCTTC	CASSLTPGGNYGYTF
NA	TRBV18	TRBJ1-5	NA	TGTGCCAGCTCACCGCACAAGAATCAGCCCCAGCATTTT	CASSPHKNQPQHF
NA	TRBV10-1	TRBJ2-2	few	TGCGCCAGCAGCTCCCGCCGGGGGGCAATTAACACCGGGGAGCTGTTTTTT	CASSSRRGAINTGELFF
TRBD2	TRBV30	TRBJ2-3	once	TGTGCCTGGACCCTCGGTAGCGGGAGAACAGATACGCAGTATTTT	CAWTLGSGRTDTQYF
TRBD1	TRBV5-1	TRBJ1-5	NA	TGCGCCAGCAGCCCAATGACAGGGGATGGCAATCAGCCCCAGCATTTT	CASSPMTGDGNQPQHF
NA	TRBV10-3	TRBJ2-7	NA	TGTGCCATCAGTGAACCCTATTACTCCTACGAGCAGTACTTC	CAISEPYYSYEQYF
TRBD1	TRBV18	TRBJ1-2	NA	TGTGCCAGCTCACCGGGGGACAGGGGGCCCGGCTACACCTTC	CASSPGDRGPGYTF
TRBD2	TRBV19	TRBJ2-7	NA	TGTGCCAGTAGTATGGTTAGCGGGAGGAACTACGAGCAGTACTTC	CASSMVSGRNYEQYF
TRBD1	TRBV7-6	TRBJ1-1	NA	TGTGCCAGCAGCCGACAGGGGGCGGGGAGCACTGAAGCTTTCTTT	CASSRQGAGSTEAFF
NA	TRBV21-1	TRBJ1-5	once	TGTGCCAGCACTAAGAACCGGGACAGAAATCAGCCCCAGCATTTT	CASTKNRDRNQPQHF
NA	TRBV15	TRBJ2-5	NA	TGTGCCACCAGCAGAGACCGGACAGCGGCCCGGACCCAGTACTTC	CATSRDRTAARTQYF
TRBD2	TRBV6-6	TRBJ2-5	NA	TGTGCCAGCAGCACTAGCGGGAGGGGCGAGACCCAGTACTTC	CASSTSGRGETQYF
TRBD2	TRBV19	TRBJ2-5	NA	TGTGCCAGTAGTGGGCGATTACTAGCGGGGGGGGAGACCCAGTACTTC	CASSGRLLAGGETQYF